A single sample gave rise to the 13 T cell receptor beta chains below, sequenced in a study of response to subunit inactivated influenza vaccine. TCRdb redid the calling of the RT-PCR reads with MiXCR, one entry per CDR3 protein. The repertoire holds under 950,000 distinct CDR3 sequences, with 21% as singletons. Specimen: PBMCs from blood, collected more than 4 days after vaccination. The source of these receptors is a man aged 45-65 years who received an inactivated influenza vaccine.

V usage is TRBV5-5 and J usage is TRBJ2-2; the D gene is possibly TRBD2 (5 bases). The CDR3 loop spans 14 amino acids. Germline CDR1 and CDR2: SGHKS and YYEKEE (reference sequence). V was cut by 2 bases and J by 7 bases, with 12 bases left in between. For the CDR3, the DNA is TGTGCCAGCAGCTTAACGAGGGTGGTCGGGGAGCTGTTTTTT. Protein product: CASSLTRVVGELFF. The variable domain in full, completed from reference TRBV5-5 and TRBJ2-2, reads DAGVTQSPTHLIKTRGQQVTLRCSPISGHKSVSWYQQVLGQGPQFIFQYYEKEERGRGNFPDRFSARQFPNYSSELNVNALLLGDSALYLCASSLTRVVGELFFGEGSRLTVL.

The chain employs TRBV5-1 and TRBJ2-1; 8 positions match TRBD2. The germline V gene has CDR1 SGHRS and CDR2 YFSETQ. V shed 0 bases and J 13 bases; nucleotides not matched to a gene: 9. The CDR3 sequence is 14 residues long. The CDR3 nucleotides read TGCGCCAGCAGCTTGGCCTGGGAGCGGGAGAGACAGTTCTTC. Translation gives CASSLAWERERQFF.

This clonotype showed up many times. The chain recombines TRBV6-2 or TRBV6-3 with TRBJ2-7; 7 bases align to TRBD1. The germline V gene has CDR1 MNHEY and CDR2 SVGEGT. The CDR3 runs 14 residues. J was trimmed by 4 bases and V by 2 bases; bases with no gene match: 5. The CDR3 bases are TGTGCCAGCAGTTACCCCGGGACAGTATACGAGCAGTACTTC. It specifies CASSYPGTVYEQYF.

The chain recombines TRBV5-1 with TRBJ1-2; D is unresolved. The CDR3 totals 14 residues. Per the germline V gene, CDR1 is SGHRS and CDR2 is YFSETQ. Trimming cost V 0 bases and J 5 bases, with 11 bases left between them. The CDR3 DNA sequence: TGCGCCAGCAGCTTGGCCTTAGGGTCTTATGGCTACACCTTC. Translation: CASSLALGSYGYTF.

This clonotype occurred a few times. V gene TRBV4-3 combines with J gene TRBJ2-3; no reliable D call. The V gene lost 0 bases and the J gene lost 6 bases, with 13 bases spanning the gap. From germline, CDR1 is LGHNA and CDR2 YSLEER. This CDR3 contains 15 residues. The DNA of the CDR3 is TGCGCCAGCAGCCAAGATTTCCTAGTGTGGGATACGCAGTATTTT. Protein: CASSQDFLVWDTQYF.

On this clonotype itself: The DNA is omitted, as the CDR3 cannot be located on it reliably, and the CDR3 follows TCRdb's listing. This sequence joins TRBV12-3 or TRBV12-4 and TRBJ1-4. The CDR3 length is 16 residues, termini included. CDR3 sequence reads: CASSSGQGGPNEKLFF.

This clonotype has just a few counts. CDR3 bases: TGCAGTGCTAGAGATCTAGGACGAGAGACCCAGTACTTC. Its protein is CSARDLGRETQYF. This chain links TRBV20-1 with TRBJ2-5; D unresolved. CDR3 length: 13 amino acids. The germline gives CDR1 DFQATT, CDR2 SNEGSKA (reference sequence). V lost 0 bases, J lost 4 bases, and 9 bases lay in between.

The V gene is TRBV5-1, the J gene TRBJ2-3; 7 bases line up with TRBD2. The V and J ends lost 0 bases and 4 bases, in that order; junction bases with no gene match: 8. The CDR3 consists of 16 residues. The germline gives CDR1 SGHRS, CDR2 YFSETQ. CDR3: CASSLDGTIPADTQYF. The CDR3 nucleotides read TGCGCCAGCAGCTTGGACGGGACTATTCCGGCAGATACGCAGTATTTT.

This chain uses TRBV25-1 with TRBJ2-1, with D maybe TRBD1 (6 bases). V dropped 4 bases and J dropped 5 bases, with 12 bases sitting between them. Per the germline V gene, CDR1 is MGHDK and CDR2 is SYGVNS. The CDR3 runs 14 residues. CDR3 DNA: TGTGCCAGCAGTGCTGGGGACACCCACAATGAGCAGTTCTTC. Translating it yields CASSAGDTHNEQFF.

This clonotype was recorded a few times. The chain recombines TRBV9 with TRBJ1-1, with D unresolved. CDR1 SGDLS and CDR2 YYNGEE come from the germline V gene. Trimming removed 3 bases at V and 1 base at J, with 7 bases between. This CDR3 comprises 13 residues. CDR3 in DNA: TGTGCCAGCAGCGCAGGTTGGAACACTGAAGCTTTCTTT. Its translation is CASSAGWNTEAFF.

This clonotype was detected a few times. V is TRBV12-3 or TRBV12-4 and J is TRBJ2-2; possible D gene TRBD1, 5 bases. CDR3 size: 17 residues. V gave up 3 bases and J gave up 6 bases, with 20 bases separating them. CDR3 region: CASSFAQGQASAGELFF. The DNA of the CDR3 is TGTGCCAGCAGTTTCGCCCAGGGCCAGGCCTCGGCCGGGGAGCTGTTTTTT.

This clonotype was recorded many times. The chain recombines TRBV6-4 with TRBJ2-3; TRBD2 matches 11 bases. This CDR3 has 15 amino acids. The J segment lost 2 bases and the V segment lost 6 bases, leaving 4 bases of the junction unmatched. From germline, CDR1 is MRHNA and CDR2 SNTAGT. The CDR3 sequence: CASSRLAGYTDTQYF. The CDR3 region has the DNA TGTGCCAGCAGCCGACTAGCGGGATACACAGATACGCAGTATTTT.

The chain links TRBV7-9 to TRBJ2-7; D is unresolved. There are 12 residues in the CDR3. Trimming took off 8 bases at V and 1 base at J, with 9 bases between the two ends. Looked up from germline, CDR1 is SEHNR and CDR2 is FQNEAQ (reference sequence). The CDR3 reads CASRTDSYEQYF. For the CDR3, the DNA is TGTGCCAGCCGGACGGATTCCTACGAGCAGTACTTC. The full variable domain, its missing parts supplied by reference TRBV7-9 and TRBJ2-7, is DTGVSQNPRHKITKRGQNVTFRCDPISEHNRLYWYRQTLGQGPEFLTYFQNEAQLEKSRLLSDRFSAERPKGSFSTLEIQRTEQGDSAMYLCASRTDSYEQYFGPGTRLTVT.